This TCR beta chain came from a study of OX40 agonist ivuxolimab in advanced cancers. At the level of the study: Allowance was made for prior anti-PD-1, anti-PD-L1 or anti-CTLA-4 therapy, and about 44% had some. Study-level findings and limits: The study observed clonal expansion of CD4+ and CD8+ blood T cells by week 6 at 0.1 to 3.0 mg/kg. Compared with CD4+, CD8+ T cells on average had more expanded clones.

The CDR3 consists of 17 residues. Germline values: CDR1 GTSNPN, CDR2 SVGIG (reference sequence). V was trimmed by 7 bases and J by 4 bases, leaving 26 bases between them. Comment on this clone: As yet, its antigen is unknown.

Method: immunoSEQ multiplex PCR; TCRdb's copy keeps in-frame clones and lacks some. The sample lists 25,000 to 30,000 clones, 70% to 85% occurring once. It was autoimmune disease history or systemic immunosuppression that excluded patients. This specimen was CD4+ or CD8+ T cells sorted from blood, taken in a trial of the OX40 agonist ivuxolimab. The chain carries TRBV30 and TRBJ2-1; D is perhaps TRBD2 (6 bases). This TCR was sampled from an adult with an advanced solid tumor such as melanoma, head and neck, liver or kidney cancer. The CDR3 spells CASKHRGTGTSYNEQFF. In DNA form, the CDR3 reads TGTGCCTCCAAACATAGGGGTACCGGGACTTCATACAATGAGCAGTTCTTC.